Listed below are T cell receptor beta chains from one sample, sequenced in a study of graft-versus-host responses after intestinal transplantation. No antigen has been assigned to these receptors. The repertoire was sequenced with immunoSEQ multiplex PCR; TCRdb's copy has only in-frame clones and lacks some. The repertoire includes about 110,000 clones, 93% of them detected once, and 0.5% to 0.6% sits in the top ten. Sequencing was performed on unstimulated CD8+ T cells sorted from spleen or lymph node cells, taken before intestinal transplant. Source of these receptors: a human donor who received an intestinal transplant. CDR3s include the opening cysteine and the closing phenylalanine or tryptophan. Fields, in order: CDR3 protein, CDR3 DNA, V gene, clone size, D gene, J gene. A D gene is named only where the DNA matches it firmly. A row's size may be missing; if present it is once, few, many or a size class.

CDR3 protein: CASMTGATSYEQYF
CDR3 DNA: TGTGCCAGCATGACAGGGGCCACCTCCTACGAGCAGTACTTC
V gene: TRBV7-9
clone size: few
D gene: TRBD1
J gene: TRBJ2-7

CDR3 protein: CASSKASAETQYF
CDR3 DNA: TGTGCCAGCAGCAAAGCATCAGCGGAGACCCAGTACTTC
V gene: TRBV21-1
clone size: .
D gene: .
J gene: TRBJ2-5

CDR3 protein: CASRMTGAIYEQYF
CDR3 DNA: TGTGCCAGCAGGATGACAGGGGCGATCTACGAGCAGTACTTC
V gene: TRBV2
clone size: .
D gene: TRBD1
J gene: TRBJ2-7

CDR3 protein: CASSMEPGYEQYF
CDR3 DNA: TGTGCCAGTAGTATGGAACCGGGGTACGAGCAGTACTTC
V gene: TRBV19
clone size: few
D gene: .
J gene: TRBJ2-7

CDR3 protein: CASSLAWTGTTEAFF
CDR3 DNA: TGTGCCAGCAGCTTAGCCTGGACAGGGACCACTGAAGCTTTCTTT
V gene: TRBV7-9
clone size: .
D gene: TRBD1
J gene: TRBJ1-1

CDR3 protein: CASSVEYF
CDR3 DNA: TGTGCCAGCAGCGTCGAGTATTTT
V gene: TRBV7-9
clone size: .
D gene: .
J gene: TRBJ2-3

CDR3 protein: CASSYGLRDTQYF
CDR3 DNA: TGTGCCAGCAGTTACGGGCTCAGGGATACGCAGTATTTT
V gene: TRBV6-5
clone size: .
D gene: .
J gene: TRBJ2-3

CDR3 protein: CASSTPLETDTQYF
CDR3 DNA: TGTGCCAGCAGCACCCCCTTGGAGACAGATACGCAGTATTTT
V gene: TRBV9
clone size: .
D gene: .
J gene: TRBJ2-3

CDR3 protein: CASSFNGGHTEAFF
CDR3 DNA: TGCGCCAGCAGCTTTAATGGGGGGCACACTGAAGCTTTCTTT
V gene: TRBV5-1
clone size: .
D gene: .
J gene: TRBJ1-1

CDR3 protein: CASSDKTGPWPGYTF
CDR3 DNA: TGTGCCAGCAGCGACAAGACAGGGCCGTGGCCTGGCTACACCTTC
V gene: TRBV6-5
clone size: .
D gene: TRBD1
J gene: TRBJ1-2

CDR3 protein: CASSLGQDYGYTF
CDR3 DNA: TGTGCCAGCAGCTTGGGCCAGGACTATGGCTACACCTTC
V gene: TRBV5-8
clone size: once
D gene: .
J gene: TRBJ1-2

CDR3 protein: CASSLSAGGTSTDTQYF
CDR3 DNA: TGTGCCAGCAGCTTATCAGCGGGAGGGACTAGCACAGATACGCAGTATTTT
V gene: TRBV11-3
clone size: .
D gene: TRBD2
J gene: TRBJ2-3

CDR3 protein: CASRWGGSADTQYF
CDR3 DNA: TGTGCCAGCCGATGGGGCGGGAGCGCAGATACGCAGTATTTT
V gene: TRBV27
clone size: .
D gene: TRBD2
J gene: TRBJ2-3

CDR3 protein: CASSILRGSAKNIQYF
CDR3 DNA: TGTGCCAGTAGTATCCTGCGAGGTTCGGCCAAAAACATTCAGTACTTC
V gene: TRBV19
clone size: .
D gene: .
J gene: TRBJ2-4

CDR3 protein: CAWSVPGDYGYTF
CDR3 DNA: TGTGCCTGGAGTGTACCCGGGGACTATGGCTACACCTTC
V gene: TRBV30
clone size: .
D gene: .
J gene: TRBJ1-2

CDR3 protein: CASSDRSSYNEQFF
CDR3 DNA: TGTGCCAGCAGTGACAGGAGCTCCTACAATGAGCAGTTCTTC
V gene: TRBV28
clone size: .
D gene: .
J gene: TRBJ2-1

CDR3 protein: CASSVGGQTTGNEQFF
CDR3 DNA: TGTGCCAGCAGCGTAGGGGGCCAAACGACGGGGAATGAGCAGTTCTTC
V gene: TRBV9
clone size: .
D gene: .
J gene: TRBJ2-1

CDR3 protein: CASSLTGNGVGNTGELFF
CDR3 DNA: TGTGCCAGCAGCTTAACGGGGAATGGCGTGGGGAACACCGGGGAGCTGTTTTTT
V gene: TRBV7-3
clone size: few
D gene: .
J gene: TRBJ2-2

CDR3 protein: CASSLGGTSNEQFF
CDR3 DNA: TGTGCCAGCAGCTTAGGGGGGACTAGCAATGAGCAGTTCTTC
V gene: TRBV7-9
clone size: few
D gene: TRBD2
J gene: TRBJ2-1

CDR3 protein: CASPSRETQYF
CDR3 DNA: TGTGCTAGTCCCTCAAGAGAGACCCAGTACTTC
V gene: TRBV7-7
clone size: .
D gene: .
J gene: TRBJ2-5

CDR3 protein: CASSLGSSYEQYF
CDR3 DNA: TGTGCCAGCAGCCTTGGGAGCTCCTACGAGCAGTACTTC
V gene: TRBV2
clone size: .
D gene: .
J gene: TRBJ2-7

CDR3 protein: CASSVEGLADDAYNEQFF
CDR3 DNA: TGTGCCAGCAGCGTAGAGGGCCTAGCAGACGATGCGTACAATGAGCAGTTCTTC
V gene: TRBV9
clone size: .
D gene: .
J gene: TRBJ2-1

CDR3 protein: CASSRTGSTEAFF
CDR3 DNA: TGTGCCAGCAGCCGGACAGGGAGCACTGAAGCTTTCTTT
V gene: TRBV27
clone size: .
D gene: TRBD1
J gene: TRBJ1-1

CDR3 protein: CASTGALNTEAFF
CDR3 DNA: TGCGCCAGCACGGGGGCCCTCAACACTGAAGCTTTCTTT
V gene: TRBV10-2
clone size: .
D gene: .
J gene: TRBJ1-1

CDR3 protein: CASSPSGNTIYF
CDR3 DNA: TGTGCCAGCAGCCCCTCTGGAAACACCATATATTTT
V gene: TRBV4-2
clone size: few
D gene: .
J gene: TRBJ1-3

CDR3 protein: CASSPPQGESEAFF
CDR3 DNA: TGCGCCAGCAGCCCCCCCCAGGGCGAGAGTGAAGCTTTCTTT
V gene: TRBV4-1
clone size: .
D gene: .
J gene: TRBJ1-1

CDR3 protein: CASSLTVFSGSTDTQYF
CDR3 DNA: TGTGCCAGCAGTTTGACCGTCTTTAGCGGGTCAACAGATACGCAGTATTTT
V gene: TRBV5-8
clone size: .
D gene: TRBD2
J gene: TRBJ2-3

CDR3 protein: CASSLGETGELFF
CDR3 DNA: TGTGCCAGCAGTTTGGGGGAAACCGGGGAGCTGTTTTTT
V gene: TRBV27
clone size: .
D gene: .
J gene: TRBJ2-2

CDR3 protein: CASSPGTSGSGEQFF
CDR3 DNA: TGCGCCAGCAGCCCAGGGACTAGCGGGAGTGGAGAGCAGTTCTTC
V gene: TRBV5-1
clone size: .
D gene: TRBD2
J gene: TRBJ2-1

CDR3 protein: CASSLMGGELFF
CDR3 DNA: TGTGCCAGCAGCCTGATGGGGGGGGAGCTGTTTTTT
V gene: TRBV7-9
clone size: .
D gene: .
J gene: TRBJ2-2

CDR3 protein: CASSQWDSQANLGNTIYF
CDR3 DNA: TGCGCCAGCAGCCAATGGGACAGCCAGGCCAATCTCGGAAACACCATATATTTT
V gene: TRBV4-1
clone size: .
D gene: TRBD1
J gene: TRBJ1-3

CDR3 protein: CASGQLEDIQYF
CDR3 DNA: TGTGCCAGCGGCCAACTGGAGGACATTCAGTACTTC
V gene: TRBV6-5
clone size: .
D gene: .
J gene: TRBJ2-4

CDR3 protein: CAISAGTSYEQYF
CDR3 DNA: TGTGCCATCAGTGCCGGGACATCCTACGAGCAGTACTTC
V gene: TRBV10-3
clone size: .
D gene: .
J gene: TRBJ2-7

CDR3 protein: CATSTRQGRTDTQYF
CDR3 DNA: TGTGCCACCAGCACCCGACAGGGGAGGACAGATACGCAGTATTTT
V gene: TRBV15
clone size: .
D gene: TRBD1
J gene: TRBJ2-3

CDR3 protein: CASTDSYEQYF
CDR3 DNA: TGTGCCAGCACTGACTCCTACGAGCAGTACTTC
V gene: TRBV6-1
clone size: .
D gene: .
J gene: TRBJ2-7

CDR3 protein: CASSPGHFPSYNSPLHF
CDR3 DNA: TGTGCCAGCAGCCCGGGACATTTCCCCTCCTATAATTCACCCCTCCACTTT
V gene: TRBV5-6
clone size: once
D gene: .
J gene: TRBJ1-6

CDR3 protein: CASNGGTDTQYF
CDR3 DNA: TGTGCCAGCAATGGCGGTACGGATACGCAGTATTTT
V gene: TRBV2
clone size: .
D gene: .
J gene: TRBJ2-3

CDR3 protein: CASSQGYLAETMEQFF
CDR3 DNA: TGCGCCAGCAGCCAAGGGTACCTAGCGGAGACCATGGAGCAGTTCTTC
V gene: TRBV4-1
clone size: .
D gene: TRBD2
J gene: TRBJ2-1

CDR3 protein: CATRDSSYEQYF
CDR3 DNA: TGTGCCACCCGGGACAGCTCCTACGAGCAGTACTTC
V gene: TRBV10-3
clone size: .
D gene: TRBD1
J gene: TRBJ2-7

CDR3 protein: CASSPRGANEQYF
CDR3 DNA: TGTGCCAGCAGCCCCAGGGGGGCCAACGAGCAGTACTTC
V gene: TRBV7-9
clone size: .
D gene: .
J gene: TRBJ2-7

CDR3 protein: CASSLLTGVNYGYTF
CDR3 DNA: TGTGCCAGCAGCTTGCTCACAGGGGTTAACTATGGCTACACCTTC
V gene: TRBV5-6
clone size: .
D gene: TRBD1
J gene: TRBJ1-2